This is a list of T cell receptor beta chains from one sample in a study of blood T cell repertoires in COVID-19. Assay used: immunoSEQ multiplex PCR; TCRdb lists only in-frame clones, some missing. The data show some 170,000 clones, more than 75% seen once. The specimen sequenced was PBMCs or T cells enriched from blood (not recorded which). These receptors were collected from a human donor with acute COVID-19. The donor label of this sample is uncertain. Both conserved end residues are part of each CDR3. The D gene is left open where the match is weak. Clone size is given for some rows only: seen once, a few or many times, or a class if the clone is expanded.

CDR3 DNA: TGTGCCAGCAGCACGGGACAGGGGGGAGATGAGCAGTTCTTC
CDR3 protein: CASSTGQGGDEQFF
V gene: TRBV9
clone size: -
J gene: TRBJ2-1
D gene: TRBD1

CDR3 DNA: TGTGCCAGCAGTCAGGACAGGGAGGAATGGGGCCGCTCTGGAAACACCATATATTTT
CDR3 protein: CASSQDREEWGRSGNTIYF
V gene: TRBV6-6
clone size: -
J gene: TRBJ1-3
D gene: TRBD1

CDR3 DNA: TGCAGCGTTGACGCCGACGGGGTTCGCTATGGCTACACCTTC
CDR3 protein: CSVDADGVRYGYTF
V gene: TRBV29-1
clone size: once
J gene: TRBJ1-2
D gene: -

CDR3 DNA: TGCGCCAGCAGCCTCGTTCCCGGGACAATCACCGGGGAGCTGTTTTTT
CDR3 protein: CASSLVPGTITGELFF
V gene: TRBV5-1
clone size: -
J gene: TRBJ2-2
D gene: -

CDR3 DNA: TGTGCCTGGAGTGTAGTGGCAGGGAAAGGCTACACCTTC
CDR3 protein: CAWSVVAGKGYTF
V gene: TRBV30
clone size: few
J gene: TRBJ1-2
D gene: -

CDR3 DNA: TGTGCCAGCAGCCCTGGGGCGCATTACGAGCAGTACTTC
CDR3 protein: CASSPGAHYEQYF
V gene: TRBV7-3
clone size: -
J gene: TRBJ2-7
D gene: -

CDR3 DNA: TGTGCCAGCAGCCAAGAACACGGGGATCCAAGCTCCTATAATTCACCCCTCCACTTT
CDR3 protein: CASSQEHGDPSSYNSPLHF
V gene: TRBV4-2
clone size: -
J gene: TRBJ1-6
D gene: -

CDR3 DNA: TGTGCCAGTAGTATACGGGGGTTCGAAAACATTCAGTACTTC
CDR3 protein: CASSIRGFENIQYF
V gene: TRBV19
clone size: -
J gene: TRBJ2-4
D gene: -

CDR3 DNA: TGTGCCTGGAGTGCCGGGTCCACTGAAGCTTTCTTT
CDR3 protein: CAWSAGSTEAFF
V gene: TRBV30
clone size: -
J gene: TRBJ1-1
D gene: -

CDR3 DNA: TGCGCCAGCAGCTTGGCAGGGACAGGGGGCGGAAAACTGTTTTTT
CDR3 protein: CASSLAGTGGGKLFF
V gene: TRBV5-1
clone size: -
J gene: TRBJ1-4
D gene: TRBD1

CDR3 DNA: TGTGCCAGTAGTACCCGACAGTCTAACTATGGCTACACCTTC
CDR3 protein: CASSTRQSNYGYTF
V gene: TRBV19
clone size: -
J gene: TRBJ1-2
D gene: -

CDR3 DNA: TGCGCCAGCAGCCAAGATCCCCGAGGACAGGGCTACGAGCAGTACTTC
CDR3 protein: CASSQDPRGQGYEQYF
V gene: TRBV4-3
clone size: -
J gene: TRBJ2-7
D gene: TRBD1

CDR3 DNA: TGCGCCAGCAGCTGGAAACAGGGGGGCACTGAAGCTTTCTTT
CDR3 protein: CASSWKQGGTEAFF
V gene: TRBV5-1
clone size: once
J gene: TRBJ1-1
D gene: TRBD1

CDR3 DNA: TGTGCCAGCACTCCTCTAAGACTAGGGGTTAGGGAGACCCAGTACTTC
CDR3 protein: CASTPLRLGVRETQYF
V gene: TRBV28
clone size: once
J gene: TRBJ2-5
D gene: -

CDR3 DNA: TGTGCCATCAGTGTGACGGGGGGTTCAGATACGCAGTATTTT
CDR3 protein: CAISVTGGSDTQYF
V gene: TRBV10-3
clone size: -
J gene: TRBJ2-3
D gene: TRBD2

CDR3 DNA: TGTGCCAGCAGTCGACAGGGGTCGGAAGCTTTCTTT
CDR3 protein: CASSRQGSEAFF
V gene: TRBV2
clone size: -
J gene: TRBJ1-1
D gene: TRBD1

CDR3 DNA: TGTGCCAGCAGTGGGACAGGGCTTGAAAAACTGTTTTTT
CDR3 protein: CASSGTGLEKLFF
V gene: TRBV2
clone size: -
J gene: TRBJ1-4
D gene: TRBD1

CDR3 DNA: TGTGCCATCAGGGGAACAGGGAACTCACCCCTCCACTTT
CDR3 protein: CAIRGTGNSPLHF
V gene: TRBV10-3
clone size: -
J gene: TRBJ1-6
D gene: -

CDR3 DNA: TGCGCCAGCAGCAGCGGACAGGACGACTACGAGCAGTACTTC
CDR3 protein: CASSSGQDDYEQYF
V gene: TRBV5-1
clone size: -
J gene: TRBJ2-7
D gene: TRBD1

CDR3 DNA: TGCAGCGTTGAAAGCCGGGACTCTGATTATGGCGAGCAGTACTTC
CDR3 protein: CSVESRDSDYGEQYF
V gene: TRBV29-1
clone size: -
J gene: TRBJ2-7
D gene: -

CDR3 DNA: TGCGCCAGCAGCTTGGATAATTCCTACGAGCAGTACTTC
CDR3 protein: CASSLDNSYEQYF
V gene: TRBV5-1
clone size: -
J gene: TRBJ2-7
D gene: -

CDR3 DNA: TGTGCCAGCAGCCAAGAATGGGACAGCAAAGAAGCTTTCTTT
CDR3 protein: CASSQEWDSKEAFF
V gene: TRBV3-1/TRBV3-2
clone size: -
J gene: TRBJ1-1
D gene: TRBD1

CDR3 DNA: TGTGCCAGCAGAACAGATTCCATGAACACTGAAGCTTTCTTT
CDR3 protein: CASRTDSMNTEAFF
V gene: TRBV5-6
clone size: few
J gene: TRBJ1-1
D gene: -

CDR3 DNA: TGTGCCAGTAGTCCCGCGTGGAACACTGAAGCTTTCTTT
CDR3 protein: CASSPAWNTEAFF
V gene: TRBV19
clone size: -
J gene: TRBJ1-1
D gene: -

CDR3 DNA: TGTGCCAGCTCAGAAGGACAGGGCTACGAGCAGTACTTC
CDR3 protein: CASSEGQGYEQYF
V gene: TRBV18
clone size: once
J gene: TRBJ2-7
D gene: TRBD1

CDR3 DNA: TGTGCCAGCAGCTTAGCAGGGGCAGGGGGTATCAATCAGCCCCAGCATTTT
CDR3 protein: CASSLAGAGGINQPQHF
V gene: TRBV7-9
clone size: -
J gene: TRBJ1-5
D gene: TRBD1